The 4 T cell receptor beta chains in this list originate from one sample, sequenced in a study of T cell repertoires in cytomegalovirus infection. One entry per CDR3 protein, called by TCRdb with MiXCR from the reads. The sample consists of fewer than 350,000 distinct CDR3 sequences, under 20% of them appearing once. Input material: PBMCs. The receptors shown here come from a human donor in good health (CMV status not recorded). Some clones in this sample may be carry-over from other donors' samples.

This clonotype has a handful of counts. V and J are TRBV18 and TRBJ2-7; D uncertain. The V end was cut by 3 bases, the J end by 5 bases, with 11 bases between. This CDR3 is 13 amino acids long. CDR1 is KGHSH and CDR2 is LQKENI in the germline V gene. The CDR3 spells CASSPGGGHEQYF. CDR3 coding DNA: TGTGCCAGCTCACCCGGTGGCGGTCACGAGCAGTACTTC.

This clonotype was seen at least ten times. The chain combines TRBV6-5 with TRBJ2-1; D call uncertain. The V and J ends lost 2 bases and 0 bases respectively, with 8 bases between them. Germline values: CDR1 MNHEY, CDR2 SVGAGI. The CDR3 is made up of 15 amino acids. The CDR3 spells CASSYGQNSYNEQFF. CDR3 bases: TGTGCCAGCAGTTACGGCCAGAACTCCTACAATGAGCAGTTCTTC.

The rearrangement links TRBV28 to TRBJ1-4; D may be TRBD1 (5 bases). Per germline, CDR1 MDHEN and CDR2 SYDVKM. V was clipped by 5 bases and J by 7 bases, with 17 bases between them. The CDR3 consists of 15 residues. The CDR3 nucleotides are TGTGCCAGCAGTCCCGGGGGGGGAGGAGTTGAAAAACTGTTTTTT. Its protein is CASSPGGGGVEKLFF.

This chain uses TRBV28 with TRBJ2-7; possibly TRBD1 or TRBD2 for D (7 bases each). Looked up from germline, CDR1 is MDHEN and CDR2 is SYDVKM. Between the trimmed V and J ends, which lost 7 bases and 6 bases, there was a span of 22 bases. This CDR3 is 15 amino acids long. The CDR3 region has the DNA TGTGCCAGCAACCCGACAGGGAGGGGATTATCCGAGCAGTACTTC. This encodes CASNPTGRGLSEQYF. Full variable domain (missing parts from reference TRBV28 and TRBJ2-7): DVKVTQSSRYLVKRTGEKVFLECVQDMDHENMFWYRQDPGLGLRLIYFSYDVKMKEKGDIPEGYSVSREKKERFSLILESASTNQTSMYLCASNPTGRGLSEQYFGPGTRLTVT.